The entry below describes one T cell receptor beta chain. As yet, its antigen is unknown. Other nucleotide sequences from this sample produce the same CDR3. Naive-designated CD8 cells lacked CD45RO, were positively enriched for CCR7, and omitted terminally differentiated effector memory CD45RA+ cells. This sample stems from a study of shared clonotypes between healthy human individuals. Notes on the study in general: Clonotype sharing levels among donors were expected to vary with sequencing depth.

Clones were read by immunoSEQ multiplex PCR, and TCRdb kept only the in-frame ones, dropping some. The table includes around 2,000,000 clones, about 95% detected once. The TCR sequence derives from a man younger than 35 in good health. Sequenced input: naive CD8+ T cells sorted from blood.

CDR3 amino acids: CASSYSGGNYEQYF. CDR3 in DNA: TGTGCCAGCAGTTACTCGGGGGGGAATTACGAGCAGTACTTC. The V gene is TRBV6-5, the J gene TRBJ2-7; 7 nucleotides align to TRBD2. This CDR3 comprises 14 residues. V gave up 0 bases and J gave up 4 bases; unmatched junction bases: 3. Germline V gene lookup returns CDR1 MNHEY and CDR2 SVGAGI.